The 10 T cell receptor beta chains in this list originate from one sample, sequenced in a study of cytomegalovirus exposure and HLA in healthy donors. Some clones are missing from TCRdb's copy, which holds only in-frame ones; the method was immunoSEQ multiplex PCR. The data contain 350,000 or so clones, around 86% of them seen just once; the ten biggest clones take up under 0.85%. Sequenced sample: PBMCs. All receptors come from a young woman in good health and CMV-seronegative.

The genes are TRBV9 and TRBJ1-1, with TRBD1 matching over 8 bases. Per germline, CDR1 SGDLS and CDR2 YYNGEE. The ends lost 0 bases at V and 4 bases at J; junction bases unmatched: 8. The CDR3 contains 16 residues. In nucleotides, the CDR3 is TGTGCCAGCAGCGTAGTAGGGGGAACAGGGGGCACTGAAGCTTTCTTT. This translates into CASSVVGGTGGTEAFF.

This clone has only a few counts. The chain employs TRBV27 and TRBJ2-1; D is unclear. V gave up 4 bases and J gave up 9 bases, with 10 bases separating them. The CDR3 extends over 12 amino acids. The germline V gene has CDR1 MNHEY and CDR2 SMNVEV (reference sequence). CDR3 protein: CASSSIGPEQFF. The CDR3 nucleotides read TGTGCCAGCAGTTCTATTGGGCCTGAGCAGTTCTTC.

This clone came up a few times. V gene TRBV4-1 combines with J gene TRBJ2-7; TRBD1 matches at 8 bases. This CDR3 region has 18 residues. Germline CDR1 reads MGHRA; CDR2 reads YSYEKL. The V segment lost 1 base and the J segment 3 bases; nucleotides outside the gene matches: 14. CDR3 region: CASSQVVQSGGLSYEQYF. The CDR3 DNA reads as TGCGCCAGCAGCCAAGTAGTTCAGTCAGGGGGCTTAAGCTACGAGCAGTACTTC.

There are a few counts of this clone. The V and J genes are TRBV5-1 and TRBJ2-5, with TRBD1 matching 12 bases. J lost 5 bases, V lost 6 bases, and 11 bases had no gene match. Germline loops: CDR1 SGHRS, CDR2 YFSETQ. The CDR3 loop spans 16 amino acids. The CDR3 DNA is TGCGCCAGCACAGCCTCTGGGACAGGGGGCGGGGAGACCCAGTACTTC. As protein: CASTASGTGGGETQYF.

As for this clone: Other DNA variants within this sample encode the same CDR3. This sequence joins TRBV9 and TRBJ1-1; D is unresolved. Germline lookup yields CDR1 SGDLS and CDR2 YYNGEE. The CDR3 length is 14 residues. V was clipped by 0 bases and J by 2 bases, with 8 bases between them. CDR3 nucleotides: TGTGCCAGCAGCGTAGGGCCAGAAAACACTGAAGCTTTCTTT. This gives the protein CASSVGPENTEAFF. The whole variable domain, filled in from reference TRBV9 and TRBJ1-1, reads DSGVTQTPKHLITATGQRVTLRCSPRSGDLSVYWYQQSLDQGLQFLIQYYNGEERAKGNILERFSAQQFPDLHSELNLSSLELGDSALYFCASSVGPENTEAFFGQGTRLTVV.

This chain joins TRBV7-2 and TRBJ2-1; 12 bases align to TRBD2. Losses at the gene ends were 4 bases for V and 8 bases for J; bases not matched to a gene: 6. Germline loops: CDR1 SGHTA, CDR2 FQGNSA. CDR3 length: 15 residues. The CDR3 region is CASSSGLAGLYEQFF. Here the CDR3 DNA reads TGTGCCAGCAGCTCGGGACTAGCGGGCCTCTATGAGCAGTTCTTC.

J is TRBJ2-1 and V is TRBV4-1; weak D call: TRBD2 (6 bases). The CDR3 has 17 amino acids. Germline values: CDR1 MGHRA, CDR2 YSYEKL. The V end lost 3 bases, the J end lost 5 bases, and 20 bases lay between the germline ends. CDR3 amino acids: CASSQKGRGTQNNEQFF. The CDR3 coding sequence is TGCGCCAGCAGCCAGAAGGGGCGGGGCACACAAAACAATGAGCAGTTCTTC.

The chain uses TRBV27 and TRBJ2-7, with 11 bases fitting TRBD2. The CDR3 length is 15 residues. Looked up from germline, CDR1 is MNHEY and CDR2 is SMNVEV (reference sequence). Unmatched junction bases numbered 3, after V lost 5 bases and J lost 0 bases. The CDR3 is CASSQTSGGSYEQYF. In nucleotides, the CDR3 is TGTGCCAGCAGTCAAACTAGCGGGGGCTCCTACGAGCAGTACTTC.

The chain combines TRBV7-9 with TRBJ2-7; D perhaps matches TRBD2 (6 bases). Germline assignment: CDR1 SEHNR and CDR2 FQNEAQ (reference sequence). V gave up 5 bases and J gave up 6 bases, with 14 bases separating them. The CDR3 runs to 13 residues. The CDR3 bases are TGTGCCAGCAGCCCCCGACTAGATGGCGAGCAGTACTTC. Translating gives CASSPRLDGEQYF. Combining the CDR3 with reference TRBV7-9 and TRBJ2-7 gives the whole variable domain DTGVSQNPRHKITKRGQNVTFRCDPISEHNRLYWYRQTLGQGPEFLTYFQNEAQLEKSRLLSDRFSAERPKGSFSTLEIQRTEQGDSAMYLCASSPRLDGEQYFGPGTRLTVT.

This chain uses TRBV6-6 with TRBJ2-7, with 8 positions matching TRBD1. Germline CDR1 MNHNY, CDR2 SVGAGI (reference sequence). With 2 bases clipped from V and 1 base from J, the junction kept 4 bases outside the gene matches. CDR3 length: 15 amino acids. This CDR3 is CASSYGQGTSYEQYF. CDR3 coding DNA: TGTGCCAGCAGTTACGGACAGGGAACATCCTACGAGCAGTACTTC.